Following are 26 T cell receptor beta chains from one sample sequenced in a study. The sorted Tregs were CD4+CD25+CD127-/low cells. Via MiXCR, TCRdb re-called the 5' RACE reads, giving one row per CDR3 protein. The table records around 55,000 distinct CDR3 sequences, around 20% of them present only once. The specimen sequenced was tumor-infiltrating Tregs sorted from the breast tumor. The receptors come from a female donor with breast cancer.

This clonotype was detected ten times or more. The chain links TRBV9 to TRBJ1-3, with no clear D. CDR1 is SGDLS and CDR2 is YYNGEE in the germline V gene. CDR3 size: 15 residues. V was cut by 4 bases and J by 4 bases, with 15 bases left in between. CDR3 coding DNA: TGTGCCAGCAGCCCTAACCCTCGGCTCGGAAACACCATATATTTT. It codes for CASSPNPRLGNTIYF.

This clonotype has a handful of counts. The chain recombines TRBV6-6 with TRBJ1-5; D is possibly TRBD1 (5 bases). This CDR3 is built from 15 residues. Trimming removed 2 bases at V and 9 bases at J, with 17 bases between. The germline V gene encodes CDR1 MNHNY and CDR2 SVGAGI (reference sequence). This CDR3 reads CASSYDGTGSGPQHF. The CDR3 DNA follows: TGTGCCAGCAGTTACGATGGGACCGGGAGTGGGCCCCAGCATTTT.

Here the CDR3 DNA reads TGTGCCAGCAGCTACGGGACTAGCGGGAGGGCAATCACCGGGGAGCTGTTTTTT. It yields the protein CASSYGTSGRAITGELFF. This sequence joins TRBV7-6 and TRBJ2-2; TRBD2 aligns across 16 bases. From germline, CDR1 is SGHVS and CDR2 FNYEAQ. CDR3 length equals 18 residues. The V and J ends lost 4 bases and 4 bases, in that order; junction bases with no gene match: 6.

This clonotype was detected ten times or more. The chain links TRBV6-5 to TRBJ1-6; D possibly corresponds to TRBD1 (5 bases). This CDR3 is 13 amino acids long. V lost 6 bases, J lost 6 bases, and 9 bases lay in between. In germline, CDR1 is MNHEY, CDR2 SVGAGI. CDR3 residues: CASRRDLNSPLHF. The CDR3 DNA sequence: TGTGCCAGCAGGAGGGACCTTAATTCACCCCTCCACTTT.

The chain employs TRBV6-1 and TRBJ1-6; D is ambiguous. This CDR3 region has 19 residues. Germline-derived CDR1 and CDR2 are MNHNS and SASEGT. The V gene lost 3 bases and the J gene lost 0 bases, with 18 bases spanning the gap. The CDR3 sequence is CASSELRAFQSSYNSPLHF. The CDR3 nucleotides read TGTGCCAGCAGTGAGTTGAGGGCTTTCCAGAGCTCCTATAATTCACCCCTCCACTTT.

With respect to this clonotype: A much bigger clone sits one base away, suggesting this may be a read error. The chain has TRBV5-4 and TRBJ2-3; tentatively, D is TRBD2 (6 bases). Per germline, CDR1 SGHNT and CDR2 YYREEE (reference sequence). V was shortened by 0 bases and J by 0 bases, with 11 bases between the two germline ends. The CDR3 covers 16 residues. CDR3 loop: CASSLEGLASTDTQYF. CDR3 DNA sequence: TGTGCCAGCAGCTTGGAGGGACTGGCTAGCACAGATACGCAGTATTTT.

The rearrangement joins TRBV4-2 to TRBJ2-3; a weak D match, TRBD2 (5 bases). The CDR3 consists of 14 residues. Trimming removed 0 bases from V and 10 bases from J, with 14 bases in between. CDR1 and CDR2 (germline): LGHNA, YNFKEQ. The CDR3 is CASSQEGPLAPQYF. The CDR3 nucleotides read TGTGCCAGCAGCCAAGAAGGGCCTCTAGCTCCGCAGTATTTT.

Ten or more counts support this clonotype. The CDR3 region has the DNA TGTGCCAGCAGTTTACAAGGCCACGAGCAGTACTTC. Encoded protein: CASSLQGHEQYF. The J gene is TRBJ2-7, the V gene TRBV28; D is ambiguous. The length of the CDR3 is 12 residues. CDR1 is MDHEN and CDR2 is SYDVKM in the germline V gene. V was shortened by 2 bases and J by 5 bases, with 7 bases between the two germline ends.

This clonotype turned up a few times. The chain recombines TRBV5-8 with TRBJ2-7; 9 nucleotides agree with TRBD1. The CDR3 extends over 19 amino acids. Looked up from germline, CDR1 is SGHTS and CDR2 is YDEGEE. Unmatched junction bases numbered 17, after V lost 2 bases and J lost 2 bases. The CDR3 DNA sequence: TGTGCCAGCAGCTTCTCTTGGGATACCGGACAGGGGATAGCCTACGAGCAGTACTTC. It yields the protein CASSFSWDTGQGIAYEQYF.

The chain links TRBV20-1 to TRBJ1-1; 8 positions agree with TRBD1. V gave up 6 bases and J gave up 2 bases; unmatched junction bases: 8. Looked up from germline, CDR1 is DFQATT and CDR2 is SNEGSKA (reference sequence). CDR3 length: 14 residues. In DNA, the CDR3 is TGCAGTGCCCCGCCGGGACAGGTTAACACTGAAGCTTTCTTT. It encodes CSAPPGQVNTEAFF.

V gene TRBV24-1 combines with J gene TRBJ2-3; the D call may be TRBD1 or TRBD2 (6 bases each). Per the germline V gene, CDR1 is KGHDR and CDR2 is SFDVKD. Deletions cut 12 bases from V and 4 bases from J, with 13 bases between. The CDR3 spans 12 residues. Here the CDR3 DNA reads TGTGCCTCCTCCCGGGGGCCAGATACGCAGTATTTT. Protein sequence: CASSRGPDTQYF.

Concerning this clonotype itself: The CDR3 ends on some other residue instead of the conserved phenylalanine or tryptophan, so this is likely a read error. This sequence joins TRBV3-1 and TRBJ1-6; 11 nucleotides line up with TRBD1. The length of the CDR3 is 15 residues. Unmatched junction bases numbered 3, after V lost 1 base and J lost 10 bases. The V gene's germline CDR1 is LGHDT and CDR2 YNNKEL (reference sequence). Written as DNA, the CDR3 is TGTGCCAGCAGCCAAGGGGACAGGGGGAACTCACCCCTCCACCTT. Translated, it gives CASSQGDRGNSPLHL.

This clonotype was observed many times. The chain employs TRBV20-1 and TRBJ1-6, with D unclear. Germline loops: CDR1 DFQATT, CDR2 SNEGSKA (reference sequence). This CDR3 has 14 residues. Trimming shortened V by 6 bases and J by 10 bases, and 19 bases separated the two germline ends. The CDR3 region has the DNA TGCAGTGCCAAAGCCCGGACTCTGGCGTCACCCCTCCACTTT. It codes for CSAKARTLASPLHF.

DNA of the CDR3: TGTGCCAGCAGCTTCTACGGGACAGGGCAAGAGACCCAGTACTTC. Translated: CASSFYGTGQETQYF. J is TRBJ2-5 and V is TRBV7-9; 9 bases are a match to TRBD1. The junction had 4 bases not matched to a gene; V was cut back by 3 bases and J by 2 bases. Germline CDR1 SEHNR, CDR2 FQNEAQ (reference sequence). CDR3 length: 15 residues.

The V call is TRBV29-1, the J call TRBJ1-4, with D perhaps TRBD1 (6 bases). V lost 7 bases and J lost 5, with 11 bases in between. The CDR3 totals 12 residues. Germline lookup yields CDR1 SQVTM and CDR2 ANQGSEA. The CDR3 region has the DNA TGCAGCGCAGGGGCAGGAAATGAAAAACTGTTTTTT. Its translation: CSAGAGNEKLFF.

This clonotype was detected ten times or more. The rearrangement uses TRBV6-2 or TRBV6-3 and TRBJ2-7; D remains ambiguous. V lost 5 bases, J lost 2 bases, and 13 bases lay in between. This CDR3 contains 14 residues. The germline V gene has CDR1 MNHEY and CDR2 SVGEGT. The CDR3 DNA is TGTGCCAGCAGTCAACGGACGTATACCTACGAGCAGTACTTC. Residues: CASSQRTYTYEQYF.

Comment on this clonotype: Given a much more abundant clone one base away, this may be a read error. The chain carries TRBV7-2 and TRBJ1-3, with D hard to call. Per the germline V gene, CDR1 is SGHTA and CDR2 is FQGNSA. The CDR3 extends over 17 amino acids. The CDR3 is CASSQYGSNRPGNTIHF. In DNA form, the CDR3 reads TGTGCCAGCAGCCAATACGGGAGTAATCGTCCTGGAAACACCATACATTTT.

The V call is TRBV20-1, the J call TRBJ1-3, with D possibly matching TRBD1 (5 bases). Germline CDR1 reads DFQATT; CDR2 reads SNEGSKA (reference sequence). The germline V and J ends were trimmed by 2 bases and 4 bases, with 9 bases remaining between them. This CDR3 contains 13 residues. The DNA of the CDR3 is TGCAGTGCTAGACCGGGGCTGGGAAACACCATATATTTT. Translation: CSARPGLGNTIYF.

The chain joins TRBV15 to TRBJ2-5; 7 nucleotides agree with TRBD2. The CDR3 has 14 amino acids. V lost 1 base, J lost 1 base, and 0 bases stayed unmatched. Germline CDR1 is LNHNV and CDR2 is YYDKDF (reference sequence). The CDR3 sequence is CATSRGGSQETQYF. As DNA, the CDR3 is TGTGCCACCAGCAGAGGCGGGAGCCAAGAGACCCAGTACTTC.

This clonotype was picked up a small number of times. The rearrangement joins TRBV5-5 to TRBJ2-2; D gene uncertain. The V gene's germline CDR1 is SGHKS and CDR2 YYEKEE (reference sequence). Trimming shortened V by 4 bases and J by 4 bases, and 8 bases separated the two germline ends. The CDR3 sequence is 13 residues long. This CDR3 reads CASSKLGTGELFF. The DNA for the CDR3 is TGTGCCAGCAGCAAACTCGGCACCGGGGAGCTGTTTTTT.

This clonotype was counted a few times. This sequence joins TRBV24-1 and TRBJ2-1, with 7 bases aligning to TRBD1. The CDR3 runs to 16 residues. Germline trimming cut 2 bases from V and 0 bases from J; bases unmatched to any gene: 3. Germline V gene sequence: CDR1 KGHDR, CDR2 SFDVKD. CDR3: CATSDSWTGSYNEQFF. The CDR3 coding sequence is TGTGCCACCAGTGATTCGTGGACAGGCTCCTACAATGAGCAGTTCTTC.

The CDR3 reads CASSLKGGDTQYF. The CDR3 nucleotides read TGTGCCAGCAGTTTAAAGGGTGGAGATACGCAGTATTTT. The V and J genes are TRBV27 and TRBJ2-3; no firm D call. This CDR3 contains 13 residues. Trimming took off 2 bases at V and 5 bases at J, with 8 bases between the two ends. CDR1 is MNHEY, CDR2 SMNVEV, per germline (reference sequence).

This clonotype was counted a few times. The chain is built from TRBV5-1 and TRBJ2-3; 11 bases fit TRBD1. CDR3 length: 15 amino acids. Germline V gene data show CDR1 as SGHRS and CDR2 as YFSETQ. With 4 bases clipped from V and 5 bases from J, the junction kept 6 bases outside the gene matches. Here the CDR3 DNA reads TGCGCCAGCAGCCGCGGGACAGGGGGAGTAGATACGCAGTATTTT. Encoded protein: CASSRGTGGVDTQYF.

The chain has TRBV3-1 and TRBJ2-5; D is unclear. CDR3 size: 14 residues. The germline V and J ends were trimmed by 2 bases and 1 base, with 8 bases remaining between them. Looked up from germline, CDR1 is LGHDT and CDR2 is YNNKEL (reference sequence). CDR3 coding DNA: TGTGCCAGCAGCCAATTTAGCAGCCAAGAGACCCAGTACTTC. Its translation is CASSQFSSQETQYF.

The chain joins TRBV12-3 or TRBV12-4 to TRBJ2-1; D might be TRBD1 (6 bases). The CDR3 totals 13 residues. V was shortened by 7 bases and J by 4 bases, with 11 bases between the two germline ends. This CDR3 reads CASTPTGYNEQFF. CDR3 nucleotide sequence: TGTGCCAGCACCCCGACAGGTTACAATGAGCAGTTCTTC.

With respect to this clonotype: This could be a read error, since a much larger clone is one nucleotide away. The CDR3 sequence: CSAMTGQADQFF. The DNA of the CDR3 is TGCAGTGCTATGACCGGACAAGCGGACCAGTTCTTC. V and J are TRBV20-1 and TRBJ2-1, with D perhaps TRBD1 or TRBD2 (5 bases each). Germline CDR1 is DFQATT and CDR2 is SNEGSKA (reference sequence). V was clipped by 4 bases and J by 13 bases, with 17 bases between them. This CDR3 has 12 residues.